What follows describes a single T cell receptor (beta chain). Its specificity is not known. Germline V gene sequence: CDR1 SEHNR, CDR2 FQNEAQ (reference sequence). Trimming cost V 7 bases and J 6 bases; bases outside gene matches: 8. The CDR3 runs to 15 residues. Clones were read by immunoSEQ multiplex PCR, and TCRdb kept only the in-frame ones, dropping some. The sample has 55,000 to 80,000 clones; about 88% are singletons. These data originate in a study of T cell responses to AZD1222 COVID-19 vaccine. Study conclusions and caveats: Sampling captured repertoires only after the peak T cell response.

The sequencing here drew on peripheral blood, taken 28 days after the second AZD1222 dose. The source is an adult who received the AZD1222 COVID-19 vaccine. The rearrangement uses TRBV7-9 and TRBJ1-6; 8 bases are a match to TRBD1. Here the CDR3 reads CASTQGAGSNSPLHF. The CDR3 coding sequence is TGTGCCAGCACCCAGGGGGCCGGTAGTAATTCACCCCTCCACTTT.